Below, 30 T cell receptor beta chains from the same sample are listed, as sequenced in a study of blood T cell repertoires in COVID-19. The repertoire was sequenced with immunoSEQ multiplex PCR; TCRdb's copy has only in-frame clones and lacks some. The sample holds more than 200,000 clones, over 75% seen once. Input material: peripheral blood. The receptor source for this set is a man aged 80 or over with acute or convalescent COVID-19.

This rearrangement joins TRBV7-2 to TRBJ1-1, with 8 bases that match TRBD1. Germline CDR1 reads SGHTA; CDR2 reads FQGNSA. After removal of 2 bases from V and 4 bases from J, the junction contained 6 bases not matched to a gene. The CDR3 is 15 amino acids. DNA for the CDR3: TGTGCCAGCAGCTTAATTGGGACAGGAGGCACTGAAGCTTTCTTT. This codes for CASSLIGTGGTEAFF.

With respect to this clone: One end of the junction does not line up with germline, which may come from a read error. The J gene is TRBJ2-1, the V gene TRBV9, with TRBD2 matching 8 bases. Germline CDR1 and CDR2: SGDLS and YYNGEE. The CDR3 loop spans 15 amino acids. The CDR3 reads CASNVAGSSYNEQFF. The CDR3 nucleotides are TGTGCCAGCAACGTAGCGGGGAGCTCCTACAATGAGCAGTTCTTC. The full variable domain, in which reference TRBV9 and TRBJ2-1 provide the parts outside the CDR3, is DSGVTQTPKHLITATGQRVTLRCSPRSGDLSVYWYQQSLDQGLQFLIQYYNGEERAKGNILERFSAQQFPDLHSELNLSSLELGDSALYFCASNVAGSSYNEQFFGPGTRLTVL.

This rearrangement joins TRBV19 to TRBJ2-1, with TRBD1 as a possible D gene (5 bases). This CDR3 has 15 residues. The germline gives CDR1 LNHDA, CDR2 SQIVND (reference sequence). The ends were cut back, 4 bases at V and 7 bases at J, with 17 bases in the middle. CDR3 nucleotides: TGTGCCAGTAGTAAAGGGGTGATGGGGTCTAATGAGCAGTTCTTC. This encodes CASSKGVMGSNEQFF.

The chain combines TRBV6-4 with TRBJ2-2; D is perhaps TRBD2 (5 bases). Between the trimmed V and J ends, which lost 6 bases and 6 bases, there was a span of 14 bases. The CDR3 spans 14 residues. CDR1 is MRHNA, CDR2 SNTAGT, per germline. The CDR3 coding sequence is TGTGCCAGCAGCCCAAGGGAGCTGGCCGGGGAGCTGTTTTTT. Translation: CASSPRELAGELFF.

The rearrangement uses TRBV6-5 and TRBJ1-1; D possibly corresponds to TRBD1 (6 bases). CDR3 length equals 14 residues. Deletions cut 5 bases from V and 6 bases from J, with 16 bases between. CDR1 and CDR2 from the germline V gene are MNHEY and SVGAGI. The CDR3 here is CASSKTFGQPEAFF. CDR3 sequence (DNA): TGTGCCAGCAGTAAGACCTTTGGACAGCCTGAAGCTTTCTTT.

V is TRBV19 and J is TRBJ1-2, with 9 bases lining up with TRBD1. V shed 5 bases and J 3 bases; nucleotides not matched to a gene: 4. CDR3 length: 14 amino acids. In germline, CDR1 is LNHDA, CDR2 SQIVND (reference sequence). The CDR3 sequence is CASSRTGADYGYTF. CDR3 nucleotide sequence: TGTGCCAGTAGTCGGACAGGGGCGGACTATGGCTACACCTTC.

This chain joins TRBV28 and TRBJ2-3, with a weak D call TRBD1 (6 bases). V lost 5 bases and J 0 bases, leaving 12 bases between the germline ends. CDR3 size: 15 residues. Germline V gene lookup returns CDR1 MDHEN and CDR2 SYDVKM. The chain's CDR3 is CASSPNRVSTDTQYF. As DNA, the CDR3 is TGTGCCAGCAGTCCAAACAGGGTAAGCACAGATACGCAGTATTTT.

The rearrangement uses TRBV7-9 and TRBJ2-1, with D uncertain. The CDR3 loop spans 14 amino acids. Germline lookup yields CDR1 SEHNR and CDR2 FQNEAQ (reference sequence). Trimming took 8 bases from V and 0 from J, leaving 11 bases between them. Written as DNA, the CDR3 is TGTGCCAGCCTTTTGTCGAGCTCCTACAATGAGCAGTTCTTC. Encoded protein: CASLLSSSYNEQFF.

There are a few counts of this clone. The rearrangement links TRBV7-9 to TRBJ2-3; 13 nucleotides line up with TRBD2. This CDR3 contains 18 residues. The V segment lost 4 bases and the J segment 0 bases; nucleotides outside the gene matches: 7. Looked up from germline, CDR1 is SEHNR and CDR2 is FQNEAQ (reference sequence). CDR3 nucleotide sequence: TGTGCCAGCAGCTCCCCGGGACTAGCGGGGCCTAGCACAGATACGCAGTATTTT. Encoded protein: CASSSPGLAGPSTDTQYF.

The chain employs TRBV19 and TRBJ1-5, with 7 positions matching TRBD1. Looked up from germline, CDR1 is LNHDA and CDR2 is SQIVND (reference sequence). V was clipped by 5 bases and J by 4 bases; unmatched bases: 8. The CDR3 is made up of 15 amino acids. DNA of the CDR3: TGTGCCAGTAGTCCGACAGGGCTGTCGAATCAGCCCCAGCATTTT. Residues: CASSPTGLSNQPQHF.

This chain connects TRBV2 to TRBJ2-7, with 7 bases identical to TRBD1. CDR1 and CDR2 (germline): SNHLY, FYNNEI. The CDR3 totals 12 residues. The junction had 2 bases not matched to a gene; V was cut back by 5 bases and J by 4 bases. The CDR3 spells CASSLDRYEQYF. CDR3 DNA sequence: TGTGCCAGCAGTTTGGACAGGTACGAGCAGTACTTC.

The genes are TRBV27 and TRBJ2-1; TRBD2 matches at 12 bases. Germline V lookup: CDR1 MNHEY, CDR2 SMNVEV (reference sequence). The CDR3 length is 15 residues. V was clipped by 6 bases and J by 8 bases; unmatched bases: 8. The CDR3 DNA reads TGTGCCAGCAGCATCCGGACTAGCGGGAAAGATGAGCAGTTCTTC. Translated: CASSIRTSGKDEQFF.

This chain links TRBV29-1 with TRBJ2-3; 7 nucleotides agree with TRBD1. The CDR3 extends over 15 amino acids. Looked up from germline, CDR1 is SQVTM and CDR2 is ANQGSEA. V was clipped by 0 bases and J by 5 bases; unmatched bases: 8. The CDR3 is CSVEDWTGSEDTQYF. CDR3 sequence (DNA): TGCAGCGTTGAAGATTGGACAGGATCGGAAGATACGCAGTATTTT.

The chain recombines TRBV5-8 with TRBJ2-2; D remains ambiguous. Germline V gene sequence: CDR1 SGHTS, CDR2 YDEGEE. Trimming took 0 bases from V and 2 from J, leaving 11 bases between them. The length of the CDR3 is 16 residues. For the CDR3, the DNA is TGTGCCAGCAGCTTGGGGGTGCTAGGCAACACCGGGGAGCTGTTTTTT. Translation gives CASSLGVLGNTGELFF.

The CDR3 is CASSRLAGGPRDTQYF. As DNA, the CDR3 is TGTGCCAGCTCACGGCTAGCGGGAGGGCCTAGAGATACGCAGTATTTT. The chain employs TRBV18 and TRBJ2-3; TRBD2 matches 12 bases. Germline-derived CDR1 and CDR2 are KGHSH and LQKENI. The CDR3 length is 16 residues. V shed 4 bases, J shed 5 bases, and the junction held 7 bases outside the gene matches.

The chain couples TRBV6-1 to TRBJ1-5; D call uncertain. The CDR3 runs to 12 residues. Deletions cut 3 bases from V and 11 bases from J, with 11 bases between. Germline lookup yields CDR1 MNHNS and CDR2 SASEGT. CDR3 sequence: CASSDPMVAQHF. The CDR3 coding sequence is TGTGCCAGCAGTGACCCTATGGTGGCCCAGCATTTT.

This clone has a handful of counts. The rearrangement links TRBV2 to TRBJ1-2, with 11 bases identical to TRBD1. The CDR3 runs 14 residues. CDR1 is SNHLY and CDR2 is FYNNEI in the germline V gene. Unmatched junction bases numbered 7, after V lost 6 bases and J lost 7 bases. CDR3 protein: CASSRGQGAGGYTF. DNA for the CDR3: TGTGCCAGCAGCAGAGGACAGGGGGCTGGTGGCTACACCTTC.

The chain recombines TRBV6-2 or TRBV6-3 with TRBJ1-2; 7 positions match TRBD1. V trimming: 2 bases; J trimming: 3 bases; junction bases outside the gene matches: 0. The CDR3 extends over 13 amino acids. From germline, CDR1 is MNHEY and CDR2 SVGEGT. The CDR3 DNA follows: TGTGCCAGCAGTTACGGGACAGACTATGGCTACACCTTC. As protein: CASSYGTDYGYTF.

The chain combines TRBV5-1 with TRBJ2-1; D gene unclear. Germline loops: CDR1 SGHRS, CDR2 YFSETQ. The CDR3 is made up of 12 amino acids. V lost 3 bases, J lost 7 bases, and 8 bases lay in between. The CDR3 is CASSYNMNEQFF. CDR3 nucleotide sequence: TGCGCCAGCAGCTATAATATGAATGAGCAGTTCTTC.

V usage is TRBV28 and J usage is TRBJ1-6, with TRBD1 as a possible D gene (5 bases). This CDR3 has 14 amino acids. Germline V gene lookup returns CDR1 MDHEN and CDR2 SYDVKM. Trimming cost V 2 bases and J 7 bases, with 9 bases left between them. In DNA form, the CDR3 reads TGTGCCAGCAGTTTACGGACACTAAATTCACCCCTCCACTTT. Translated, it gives CASSLRTLNSPLHF.

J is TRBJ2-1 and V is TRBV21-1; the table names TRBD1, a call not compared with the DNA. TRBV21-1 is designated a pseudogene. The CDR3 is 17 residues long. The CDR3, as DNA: TGTGCCAGCAGCAATCGACCCCCGGACAGGGAACACAATGAGCAGTTCTTC. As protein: CASSNRPPDREHNEQFF.

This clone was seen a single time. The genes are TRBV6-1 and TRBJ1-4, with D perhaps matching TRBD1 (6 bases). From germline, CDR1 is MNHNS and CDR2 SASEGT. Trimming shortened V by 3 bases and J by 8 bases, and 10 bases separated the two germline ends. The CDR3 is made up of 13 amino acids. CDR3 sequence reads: CASSDRGREKLFF. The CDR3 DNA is TGTGCCAGCAGTGACAGGGGACGAGAAAAACTGTTTTTT.

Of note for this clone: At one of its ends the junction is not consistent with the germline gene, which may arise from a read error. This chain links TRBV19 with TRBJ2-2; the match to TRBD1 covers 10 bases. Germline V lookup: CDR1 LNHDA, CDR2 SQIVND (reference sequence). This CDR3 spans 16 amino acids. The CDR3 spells CASSRQGARNTGELFF. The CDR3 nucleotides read TGTGCCAGCAGTAGACAGGGGGCTAGGAACACCGGGGAGCTGTTTTTT.

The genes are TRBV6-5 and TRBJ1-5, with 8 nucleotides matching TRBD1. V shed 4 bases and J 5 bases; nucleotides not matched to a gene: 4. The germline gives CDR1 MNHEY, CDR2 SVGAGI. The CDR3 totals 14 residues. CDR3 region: CASSSRGLDQPQHF. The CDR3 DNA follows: TGTGCCAGCAGTTCCAGGGGGCTGGATCAGCCCCAGCATTTT.

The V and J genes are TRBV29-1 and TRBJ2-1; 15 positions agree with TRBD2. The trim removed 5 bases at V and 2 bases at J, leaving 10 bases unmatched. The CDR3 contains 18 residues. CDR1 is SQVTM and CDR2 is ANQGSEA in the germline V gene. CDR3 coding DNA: TGCAGCGTTTCCACCGGACTAGCGGGAGGGTCAACCTACAATGAGCAGTTCTTC. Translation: CSVSTGLAGGSTYNEQFF.

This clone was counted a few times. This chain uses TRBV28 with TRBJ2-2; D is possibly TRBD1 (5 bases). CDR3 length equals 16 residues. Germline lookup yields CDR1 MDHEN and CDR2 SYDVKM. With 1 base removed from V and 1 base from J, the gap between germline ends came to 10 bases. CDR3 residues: CASSLSGTGNTGELFF. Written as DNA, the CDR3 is TGTGCCAGCAGTTTATCCGGAACAGGGAACACCGGGGAGCTGTTTTTT.

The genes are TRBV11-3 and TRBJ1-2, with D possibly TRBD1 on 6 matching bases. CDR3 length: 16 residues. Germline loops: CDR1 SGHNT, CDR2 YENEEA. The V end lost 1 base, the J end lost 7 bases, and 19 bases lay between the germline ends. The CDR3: CASSLGVGTPPPGYTF. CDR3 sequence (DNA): TGTGCCAGCAGCTTAGGCGTCGGGACACCGCCACCTGGCTACACCTTC.

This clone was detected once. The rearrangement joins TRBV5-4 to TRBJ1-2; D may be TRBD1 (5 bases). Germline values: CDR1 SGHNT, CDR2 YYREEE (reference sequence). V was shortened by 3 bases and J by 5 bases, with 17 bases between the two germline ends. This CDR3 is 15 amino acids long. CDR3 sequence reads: CASSSDRGVGYGYTF. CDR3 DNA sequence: TGTGCCAGCAGCTCCGACCGGGGGGTCGGTTATGGCTACACCTTC.

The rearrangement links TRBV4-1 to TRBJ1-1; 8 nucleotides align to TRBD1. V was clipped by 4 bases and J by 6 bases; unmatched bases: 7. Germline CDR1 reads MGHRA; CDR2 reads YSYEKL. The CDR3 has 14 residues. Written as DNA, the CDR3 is TGCGCCAGCAGCCTCGACAGGGGTTTGGCTGAAGCTTTCTTT. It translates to CASSLDRGLAEAFF.

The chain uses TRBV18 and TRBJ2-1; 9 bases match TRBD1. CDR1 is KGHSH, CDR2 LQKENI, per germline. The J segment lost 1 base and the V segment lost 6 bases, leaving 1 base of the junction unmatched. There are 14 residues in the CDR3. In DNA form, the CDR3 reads TGTGCCAGCTCGGGGACAGGGTCCTACAATGAGCAGTTCTTC. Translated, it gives CASSGTGSYNEQFF.